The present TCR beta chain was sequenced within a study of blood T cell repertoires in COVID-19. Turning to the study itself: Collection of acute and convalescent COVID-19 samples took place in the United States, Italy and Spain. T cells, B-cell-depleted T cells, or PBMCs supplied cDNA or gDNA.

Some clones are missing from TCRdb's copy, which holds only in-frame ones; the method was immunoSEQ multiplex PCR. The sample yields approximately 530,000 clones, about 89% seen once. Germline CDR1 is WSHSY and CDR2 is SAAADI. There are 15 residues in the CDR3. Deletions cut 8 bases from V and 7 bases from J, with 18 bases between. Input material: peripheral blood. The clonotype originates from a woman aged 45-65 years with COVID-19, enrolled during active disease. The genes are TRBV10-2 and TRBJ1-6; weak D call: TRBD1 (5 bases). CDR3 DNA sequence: TGCGCCAGCTCGAGAGGGCCGCGGGGGAATTCACCCCTCCACTTT. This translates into CASSRGPRGNSPLHF.